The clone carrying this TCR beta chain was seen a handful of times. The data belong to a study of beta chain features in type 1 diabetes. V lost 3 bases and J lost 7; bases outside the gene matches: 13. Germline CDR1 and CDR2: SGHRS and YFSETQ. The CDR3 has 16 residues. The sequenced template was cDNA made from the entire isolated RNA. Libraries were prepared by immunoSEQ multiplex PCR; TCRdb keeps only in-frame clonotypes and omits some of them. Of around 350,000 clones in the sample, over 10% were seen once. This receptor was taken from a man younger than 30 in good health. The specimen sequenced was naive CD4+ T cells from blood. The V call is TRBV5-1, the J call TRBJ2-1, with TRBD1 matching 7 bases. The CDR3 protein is CASSSGYRQGTNEQFF. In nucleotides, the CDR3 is TGCGCCAGCAGCTCGGGCTACAGACAGGGAACGAATGAGCAGTTCTTC.